The entry that follows covers one T cell receptor (beta chain) sequence. Its antigen is not yet known. Base qualities are not recorded, but no much larger clone differs from it by a single base. TCRbeta CDR3 regions were sequenced with the immunoSEQ Assay. After extraction, genomic DNA underwent amplification by bias-controlled multiplex PCR, followed by high-throughput sequencing. Under the source paper's analysis protocol: To quantify the absolute abundance of every unique TCRbeta CDR3 region, sequences were collapsed and filtered. Usable DNA was measured by amplifying reference genes present in all nucleated cells, and TCRbeta template counts were normalized to that usable DNA to estimate T cell fraction. Repertoire TCRs were annotated as SARS-CoV-2-specific when V gene, CDR3 amino acid sequence and J gene were exactly matched to a known reactive TCR set. The reference SARS-CoV-2 TCR set was derived from MIRA and filtered for enrichment in COVID-19-positive ImmuneCODE repertoires, a step that removed public or cross-reactive TCRs. Based on the MIRA antigens, annotated TCRs were further analysed at the level of specific ORF or position within ORF. Depth was the summed frequency of annotated unique rearrangements, while breadth was defined as annotated unique rearrangements over total unique productive rearrangements. TCR breadth was compared between groups using two-sided Wilcoxon rank-sum tests. The clones in this table, taken by TCRdb from immuneACCESS, are in-frame only. Not every clone is retained; where verified, under half of the shortfall comes from an unresolved V gene, and the cause of the rest is unknown. V, J and clone size are those of that table, while D and trimming were read from the DNA. This sample comprises some 460,000 clones, roughly nine tenths of them detected only once. Together, the top ten hold about 1.5% of the sample.

The sample is drawn from a study of Ad26.COV2.S vaccination and SARS-CoV-2 variants (TCRdb year 2021). At the level of the whole study: Donors in the vaccine arm were drawn from COV1001, a multicentre, randomized, double-blind, placebo-controlled phase I-IIa trial testing Ad26.COV2.S in healthy adults. Ad26.COV2.S was given intramuscularly at 5x10^10 or 1x10^11 viral particles, as a single shot or as two shots 56 days apart. TCRbeta repertoire sequencing served as the tool for gauging how specific and how broad the SARS-CoV-2-reactive T cell receptors were following Ad26.COV2.S vaccination. A total of 32 samples were included in the TCR-sequenced set, comprising around 19 Ad26.COV2.S vaccine recipients, 5 placebo recipients and 8 SARS-CoV-2 convalescent individuals. Participants in the trial were split at random into five groups of five each, receiving low-dose or high-dose Ad26.COV2.S once or twice, or else placebo on both occasions. Throughout the experiments and outcome assessment, investigators stayed blinded to trial group allocation. Results the study describes overall, beyond this receptor: Vaccine and placebo recipients had comparable non-spike TCR breadth, which fits with the vaccine containing only spike. The authors noted that total T cell responses may have been underestimated by the TCR breadth and depth analyses. The study lacked the statistical power to compare responses across vaccine doses or regimens. After vaccination, substantial breadth of spike-specific CD8+ and CD4+ T cell responses was reported. Ad26.COV2.S recipients had higher spike-specific TCR breadth than placebo recipients (P = 0.0014).

V is shortened by 3 bases, J by 6 bases, and the region joining them spans 14 bases. The germline V gene provides CDR1 KGHDR and CDR2 SFDVKD. Measured from the cysteine to the phenylalanine, the CDR3 is 15 residues long. Just the 45-base CDR3 DNA is kept, in frame starting at base 1. This sample's treatment or condition label indicates: 15 to 20 received Ad26.COV2.S at low or high dose, single or two shots; several received placebo; per-sample allocation not given. Repertoires of vaccine and placebo recipients were sequenced from samples collected on day 63 after the first injection. Between 29 July and 7 August 2020, Cohort 1b enrolled around 25 adults aged 18-55 years at one site in Boston, USA. Ad26.COV2.S was a replication-incompetent adenovirus type 26 vector expressing a prefusion-stabilized SARS-CoV-2 spike protein from the original Wuhan strain.

The V and J segments used are TRBV24-1 and TRBJ2-4; the D gene is perhaps TRBD1 or TRBD2, each of them matching over 5 bases. The sample consisted of peripheral blood, taken in a trial of Ad26.COV2.S vaccine versus placebo. The receptor comes from a person between 18 and 65 years old who received the Ad26.COV2.S COVID-19 vaccine or a placebo. In nucleotides, the sequence is TGTGCCACCAGTGATCCTCAGGGAGAACCAAACATTCAGTACTTC. It translates as CATSDPQGEPNIQYF.